Listed here are 12 T cell receptor beta chains from one sample, sequenced in a study of blood T cell repertoires in COVID-19. Generated by immunoSEQ multiplex PCR, the TCRdb table keeps only in-frame clones and is missing some. The data contain 150,000 or so clones, 70% to 90% of them singletons. Source material: PBMCs or T cells enriched from blood (not recorded which). The receptors here all came from a woman between 50 and 59 years old who had recovered from COVID-19.

V and J are TRBV4-3 and TRBJ1-2; unclear D gene. This CDR3 comprises 13 residues. V lost 6 bases to trimming and J lost 0 bases, with 8 bases between them. Germline CDR1 and CDR2: LGHNA and YSLEER. As DNA, the CDR3 is TGCGCCAGCAGGGGAGCCGCTAACTATGGCTACACCTTC. Encoded protein: CASRGAANYGYTF.

The genes are TRBV9 and TRBJ2-5; TRBD2 agrees at 7 bases. V dropped 0 bases and J dropped 5; count of bases not matched to a gene: 7. CDR3 length: 15 amino acids. Germline loops: CDR1 SGDLS, CDR2 YYNGEE. The CDR3 DNA is TGTGCCAGCAGCGTAGGGACTCAGGGAGGGGAGACCCAGTACTTC. Its protein product is CASSVGTQGGETQYF.

This sequence joins TRBV7-2 and TRBJ1-2; D might be TRBD1 (5 bases). The CDR3 totals 14 residues. Germline CDR1 is SGHTA and CDR2 is FQGNSA. The germline V and J ends were trimmed by 4 bases and 6 bases, with 15 bases remaining between them. The CDR3 nucleotides are TGTGCCAGCAGCTCTCTGGCAGGACATCATGGCTACACCTTC. Amino acids: CASSSLAGHHGYTF.

The V call is TRBV20-1, the J call TRBJ2-4, with 7 bases identical to TRBD2. Germline CDR1 DFQATT, CDR2 SNEGSKA (reference sequence). This CDR3 comprises 13 residues. With V trimmed by 3 bases and J by 7 bases, 6 bases remained unmatched. The chain's CDR3 is CSASHGGNNIQYF. The CDR3, as DNA: TGCAGTGCTAGTCACGGGGGGAACAACATTCAGTACTTC.

This chain links TRBV6-6 with TRBJ1-2, with 7 positions matching TRBD1. This CDR3 comprises 13 residues. V lost 5 bases and J lost 3; bases outside the gene matches: 3. The V gene's germline CDR1 is MNHNY and CDR2 SVGAGI (reference sequence). Here the CDR3 DNA reads TGTGCCAGCAGTCCCCAGGGGGACTATGGCTACACCTTC. Translation: CASSPQGDYGYTF.

The CDR3 sequence: CASSLTGTAFGGYTF. The CDR3 DNA reads TGTGCCAGCAGCTTGACCGGGACAGCCTTCGGAGGCTACACCTTC. This chain joins TRBV5-4 and TRBJ1-2; 7 bases match TRBD1. The germline gives CDR1 SGHNT, CDR2 YYREEE (reference sequence). With 1 base clipped from V and 8 bases from J, the junction kept 11 bases outside the gene matches. CDR3 size: 15 residues.

The chain employs TRBV28 and TRBJ2-3; 7 bases align to TRBD2. The V and J ends lost 6 bases and 4 bases, in that order; junction bases with no gene match: 4. Germline values: CDR1 MDHEN, CDR2 SYDVKM. The CDR3 loop spans 13 amino acids. The CDR3 nucleotides read TGTGCCAGCAGCCTCGGGGGGTCAGATACGCAGTATTTT. Protein product: CASSLGGSDTQYF.

V gene TRBV9 combines with J gene TRBJ2-7; no clear D. CDR3 length: 15 residues. Germline CDR1 reads SGDLS; CDR2 reads YYNGEE. V was clipped by 0 bases and J by 2 bases, with 12 bases between them. The CDR3 DNA is TGTGCCAGCAGCGTAGGTTCAGGTCCCCCCTACGAGCAGTACTTC. This translates into CASSVGSGPPYEQYF.

The chain employs TRBV14 and TRBJ2-1, with TRBD1 matching 9 bases. Trimming took 0 bases from V and 3 from J; bases not matched to a gene: 6. In germline, CDR1 is SGHDN, CDR2 FVKESK. This CDR3 has 17 residues. CDR3 amino acids: CASSQDRGQGLYNEQFF. The CDR3, as DNA: TGTGCCAGCAGCCAAGATCGGGGACAGGGCCTCTACAATGAGCAGTTCTTC.

In DNA form, the CDR3 reads TGTGCCAGCAGACGGGACAGGGGCATCGAGACCCAGTACTTC. Protein product: CASRRDRGIETQYF. The chain couples TRBV2 to TRBJ2-5; 10 nucleotides line up with TRBD1. This CDR3 comprises 14 residues. Germline trimming cut 6 bases from V and 5 bases from J; bases unmatched to any gene: 6. In germline, CDR1 is SNHLY, CDR2 FYNNEI.

The chain joins TRBV6-5 to TRBJ2-5, with D tentatively TRBD1 (5 bases). V shed 6 bases and J shed 5 bases, with 16 bases lying between them. The CDR3 totals 14 residues. Germline V gene sequence: CDR1 MNHEY, CDR2 SVGAGI. The CDR3 region is CASRWGRCWETQYF. The CDR3 coding sequence is TGTGCCAGCAGGTGGGGCCGGTGTTGGGAGACCCAGTACTTC.

The CDR3, as DNA: TGCGCCAGCAGCCAAAGGGCAGGGAAGAACACCGGGGAGCTGTTTTTT. This encodes CASSQRAGKNTGELFF. The rearrangement joins TRBV4-3 to TRBJ2-2; perhaps TRBD1 as D (5 bases). There are 16 residues in the CDR3. From germline, CDR1 is LGHNA and CDR2 YSLEER. V was trimmed by 2 bases and J by 1 base, leaving 11 bases between them.